The present TCR beta chain was sequenced within a study of Ad26.COV2.S vaccination and SARS-CoV-2 variants. General observations from the study: People who got the vaccine had more spike-specific TCR breadth than people who got placebo. Vaccine and placebo recipients had comparable breadth of non-spike TCRs.

TCRdb's table, derived via immunoSEQ multiplex PCR, lists solely in-frame clones and lacks some. Of 180,000 or so clones in the sample, roughly 85% were seen once. This clone has more than one count but fewer than ten. Its target is unknown. V shed 4 bases and J 4 bases; nucleotides not matched to a gene: 7. Germline-derived CDR1 and CDR2 are SGHDT and YYEEEE. The CDR3 runs 15 residues. The material was peripheral blood, obtained after recovery from COVID-19. V gene TRBV5-6 combines with J gene TRBJ2-7, with 11 bases lining up with TRBD2. This TCR derives from a human donor who had recovered from COVID-19. CDR3 residues: CASSTIGTSGYEQYF. CDR3 sequence (DNA): TGTGCCAGCAGCACAATCGGGACTAGCGGTTACGAGCAGTACTTC.